The 16 T cell receptor beta chains in this list originate from one sample, sequenced in a study of cytomegalovirus exposure and HLA in healthy donors (dated by TCRdb to 2016 to 2017). Receptor amplification or capture employed the immunoSEQ multiplex PCR assay. For the multiplex PCR, a mixture combining 60 forward primers for TCR Vbeta segments and 13 reverse primers for TCR Jbeta segments was used. The source is immuneACCESS, and TCRdb retained only in-frame sequences with V and J called. Part of the clones is not carried over; for the studies checked, unresolved V genes explain less than half of this, and the remainder is unexplained. For this sample the table gives 98,000 or so clones, of which over 65% were detected only once. The ten top clones hold 16% of the sample. The sample taken for sequencing was PBMCs. The receptors shown here come from a man aged 55 to 70 in good health and CMV-seropositive.

This clone occurred a few times. CDR3 region: CASSHKRGALEQFF. The CDR3 region has the DNA TGCGCCAGCAGCCATAAGCGGGGGGCACTTGAGCAGTTCTTC. This rearrangement joins TRBV4-3 to TRBJ2-1, with 9 bases that match TRBD2. Trimming cost V 3 bases and J 9 bases; bases outside gene matches: 6. Germline V gene lookup returns CDR1 LGHNA and CDR2 YSLEER. This CDR3 contains 14 residues.

V gene TRBV7-6 combines with J gene TRBJ2-5, with 7 bases matching TRBD1. The last part of the DNA fits TRBJ2-7 better; the J call may be wrong. This CDR3 spans 16 amino acids. The V gene's germline CDR1 is SGHVS and CDR2 FNYEAQ. The CDR3: CASSLAPLQGIYEQYF. CDR3 nucleotides: TGTGCCAGCAGCTTAGCGCCTTTACAGGGGATTTACGAGCAGTACTTC.

This clone appeared once. V usage is TRBV7-2 and J usage is TRBJ2-7, with a weak D call TRBD1 (6 bases). V shed 4 bases and J shed 1 base, with 11 bases lying between them. Germline V gene lookup returns CDR1 SGHTA and CDR2 FQGNSA. The CDR3 totals 14 residues. The DNA of the CDR3 is TGTGCCAGCAGCTCTTATACAGGGTCCTACGAGCAGTACTTC. Its protein product is CASSSYTGSYEQYF.

This sequence joins TRBV7-3 and TRBJ2-3, with D possibly TRBD2 on 6 matching bases. The CDR3 runs to 15 residues. Per the germline V gene, CDR1 is SGHTA and CDR2 is FQGTGA. Trimming removed 5 bases at V and 6 bases at J, with 18 bases between. CDR3 sequence reads: CASSPSSREEDTQYF. In DNA, the CDR3 is TGTGCCAGCAGCCCAAGCTCCAGGGAGGAGGATACGCAGTATTTT. Combining the CDR3 with reference TRBV7-3 and TRBJ2-3 gives the whole variable domain GAGVSQTPSNKVTEKGKYVELRCDPISGHTALYWYRQSLGQGPEFLIYFQGTGAADDSGLPNDRFFAVRPEGSVSTLKIQRTERGDSAVYLCASSPSSREEDTQYFGPGTRLTVL.

The V and J genes are TRBV9 and TRBJ1-2, with 7 nucleotides matching TRBD1. The CDR3 runs to 17 residues. V shed 3 bases and J 0 bases; nucleotides not matched to a gene: 11. Per the germline V gene, CDR1 is SGDLS and CDR2 is YYNGEE. The CDR3 DNA reads as TGTGCCAGCAGCGCCCGGGACAGTCCTGTCACTAACTATGGCTACACCTTC. This encodes CASSARDSPVTNYGYTF.

This sequence joins TRBV9 and TRBJ1-1, with TRBD1 identical over 7 bases. This CDR3 has 15 residues. The germline V gene encodes CDR1 SGDLS and CDR2 YYNGEE. J lost 1 base, V lost 7 bases, and 10 bases had no gene match. The CDR3 DNA follows: TGTGCCAGCGGAGACCACAGGGGTTGGAACACTGAAGCTTTCTTT. Amino acid sequence: CASGDHRGWNTEAFF.

This chain connects TRBV27 to TRBJ2-1; 9 bases map to TRBD2. J was trimmed by 5 bases and V by 6 bases; bases with no gene match: 14. Looked up from germline, CDR1 is MNHEY and CDR2 is SMNVEV (reference sequence). The length of the CDR3 is 17 residues. Here the CDR3 DNA reads TGTGCCAGCAGGCCTCAACCGGGACTAGCCGGAAACAATGAGCAGTTCTTC. Its translation: CASRPQPGLAGNNEQFF.

V gene TRBV21-1 combines with J gene TRBJ1-5. TRBV21-1 is flagged as a pseudogene. This CDR3 comprises 16 residues. CDR3 in amino acids: CASSKLGGYSNQPQHF. The CDR3 region has the DNA TGTGCCAGCAGCAAATTGGGGGGGTATAGCAATCAGCCCCAGCATTTT.

This clone has only one observation. This chain links TRBV5-4 with TRBJ2-6, with TRBD1 matching 9 bases. This CDR3 region has 16 residues. Looked up from germline, CDR1 is SGHNT and CDR2 is YYREEE (reference sequence). V trimming: 4 bases; J trimming: 1 base; junction bases outside the gene matches: 3. CDR3 residues: CASSQGTGSGANVLTF. The CDR3 DNA sequence: TGTGCCAGCAGCCAAGGGACAGGGTCTGGGGCCAACGTCCTGACTTTC.

The V and J genes are TRBV7-9 and TRBJ2-3; 8 bases are a match to TRBD1. CDR3 length: 16 amino acids. CDR1 is SEHNR, CDR2 FQNEAQ, per germline (reference sequence). V lost 4 bases and J lost 0; bases outside the gene matches: 6. CDR3 sequence reads: CASSSRTGRSTDTQYF. The DNA of the CDR3 is TGTGCCAGCAGCTCACGGACAGGGCGGAGCACAGATACGCAGTATTTT.

Details on this clone: Other nucleotide sequences from this sample produce the same CDR3. The V and J genes are TRBV7-3 and TRBJ2-3, with 9 bases matching TRBD2. Germline V CDR1 and CDR2: SGHTA, FQGTGA. The CDR3 sequence is 16 residues long. Trimming took 0 bases from V and 4 from J; bases not matched to a gene: 5. This CDR3 is CASSLTGGGAPDTQYF. CDR3 DNA sequence: TGTGCCAGCAGCTTAACGGGCGGGGGGGCCCCAGATACGCAGTATTTT.

The chain combines TRBV4-1 with TRBJ2-2; 10 bases are shared with TRBD2. The CDR3 extends over 18 amino acids. Germline CDR1 and CDR2: MGHRA and YSYEKL. V lost 3 bases, J lost 1 base, and 8 bases stayed unmatched. CDR3 loop: CASSQAPGLALNTGELFF. The CDR3 nucleotides read TGCGCCAGCAGCCAGGCCCCGGGACTAGCGTTGAACACCGGGGAGCTGTTTTTT.

V usage is TRBV4-1 and J usage is TRBJ2-5; the match to TRBD2 covers 8 bases. V dropped 1 base and J dropped 2; count of bases not matched to a gene: 12. This CDR3 has 18 residues. Germline V gives CDR1 MGHRA, CDR2 YSYEKL. In nucleotides, the CDR3 is TGCGCCAGCAGCCAAGCGGGGGGGGGCGGGGACGGTCAAGAGACCCAGTACTTC. Translated, it gives CASSQAGGGGDGQETQYF.

The V call is TRBV14, the J call TRBJ1-1; 7 bases are a match to TRBD1. CDR1 is SGHDN, CDR2 FVKESK, per germline. This CDR3 comprises 14 residues. J gave up 10 bases and V 1 base, and 9 bases lay outside the gene matches. The CDR3: CASSQGDSLRGAFF. The CDR3 DNA is TGTGCCAGCAGCCAAGGGGACAGCCTGAGGGGAGCTTTCTTT.

This clone was counted once. The same CDR3 is also encoded by other DNA sequences in this sample. This chain joins TRBV27 and TRBJ2-7, with D perhaps matching TRBD1 (5 bases). Deletions cut 3 bases from V and 6 bases from J, with 24 bases between. CDR1 is MNHEY and CDR2 is SMNVEV in the germline V gene (reference sequence). This CDR3 contains 17 residues. The CDR3 DNA sequence: TGTGCCAGCAGTTTCTACGTCGACAGAGTGCAGATAGGCGAGCAGTACTTC. Protein product: CASSFYVDRVQIGEQYF.

The genes are TRBV18 and TRBJ1-2; maybe TRBD1 (5 bases). Germline CDR1 is KGHSH and CDR2 is LQKENI. V was cut by 3 bases and J by 2 bases, with 19 bases left in between. CDR3 length: 17 residues. The CDR3 here is CASSPPDTLGANYGYTF. The CDR3 nucleotides read TGTGCCAGCTCACCGCCGGACACCCTGGGTGCCAACTATGGCTACACCTTC.